A single T cell receptor beta chain is shown here with its context. The sample comes from a study of technical replicates of blood from a handful of donors. The data were produced by immunoSEQ multiplex PCR, yet TCRdb's version contains in-frame clones alone and is incomplete. The data contain about 100,000 clones, roughly 95% of them seen just once; the ten biggest clones take up about 0.3%. With 3 bases removed from V and 1 base from J, the gap between germline ends came to 10 bases. The CDR3 runs 15 residues. The germline CDR1 and CDR2 sequences are KGHSH and LQKENI. The sequenced sample consisted of T cells isolated from PBMCs. The TCR was taken from a human donor in good health. The chain links TRBV18 to TRBJ1-3, with D maybe TRBD1 (6 bases). CDR3 coding DNA: TGTGCCAGCTCACCGACCAGGGGATCTGGAAACACCATATATTTT. Its protein is CASSPTRGSGNTIYF.